The 8 T cell receptor beta chains reported below all come from one sample, sequenced in a study of T cells after yellow fever vaccination. MiXCR, applied by TCRdb to the 5' RACE reads, yields one record per CDR3 protein. Here the sample spans about 340,000 distinct CDR3 sequences, roughly an eighth being singletons. The source material was CD4+ T cells sorted from PBMCs, sampled 15 days after the yellow fever booster vaccination. These receptors originate from a man between 18 and 29 years old who received the YFV17D yellow fever vaccine.

The CDR3 bases are TGCAGTGTAACTCCAGTATCAAACAGGGGAGAAGGAGAGACCCAGTACTTC. It yields the protein CSVTPVSNRGEGETQYF. The V call is TRBV20-1, the J call TRBJ2-5; TRBD1 matches at 7 bases. Trimming at V came to 7 bases and at J to 4 bases, leaving 21 bases not matched to a gene. The CDR3 spans 17 residues. In germline, CDR1 is DFQATT, CDR2 SNEGSKA (reference sequence).

This clonotype has at least ten counts. This rearrangement joins TRBV19 to TRBJ1-1, with 8 nucleotides matching TRBD1. The trim removed 4 bases at V and 1 base at J, leaving 8 bases unmatched. Germline values: CDR1 LNHDA, CDR2 SQIVND (reference sequence). The CDR3 has 16 residues. The CDR3, as DNA: TGTGCCAGTAGTACGCGAGCCAGGGGGCCGAACACTGAAGCTTTCTTT. Encoded protein: CASSTRARGPNTEAFF.

The CDR3 here is CASRPPGQVPYNSPLHF. The CDR3 bases are TGTGCCAGCAGACCGCCCGGACAGGTCCCCTATAATTCACCCCTCCACTTT. This chain links TRBV12-3 or TRBV12-4 with TRBJ1-6; 7 bases match TRBD1. The CDR3 loop spans 17 amino acids. With 6 bases clipped from V and 2 bases from J, the junction kept 10 bases outside the gene matches.

The table lists this clonotype with a few counts. The genes are TRBV5-1 and TRBJ2-3; D call uncertain. Between the trimmed V and J ends, which lost 1 base and 0 bases, there was a span of 9 bases. Germline CDR1 SGHRS, CDR2 YFSETQ. The CDR3 totals 15 residues. The CDR3 DNA follows: TGCGCCAGCAGCTTGACAGATCCAAGCACAGATACGCAGTATTTT. Its protein product is CASSLTDPSTDTQYF. The complete variable domain, with remaining parts taken from reference TRBV5-1 and TRBJ2-3, reads KAGVTQTPRYLIKTRGQQVTLSCSPISGHRSVSWYQQTPGQGLQFLFEYFSETQRNKGNFPGRFSGRQFSNSRSEMNVSTLELGDSALYLCASSLTDPSTDTQYFGPGTRLTVL.

The rearrangement uses TRBV27 and TRBJ1-2; TRBD1 might be the D (5 bases). This CDR3 contains 14 residues. The V end lost 5 bases, the J end lost 3 bases, and 13 bases lay between the germline ends. The germline CDR1 and CDR2 sequences are MNHEY and SMNVEV (reference sequence). CDR3 DNA: TGTGCCAGCAGTGGTGCGCAGGGATACTATGGCTACACCTTC. The encoded protein is CASSGAQGYYGYTF.

The chain uses TRBV20-1 and TRBJ1-6; TRBD1 might be the D (5 bases). This CDR3 has 12 residues. The V and J ends lost 2 bases and 14 bases respectively, with 13 bases between them. CDR1 DFQATT and CDR2 SNEGSKA come from the germline V gene (reference sequence). The CDR3 DNA follows: TGCAGTGCTAGATTCCAGGAGGGGACCCTCCACTTT. Protein sequence: CSARFQEGTLHF.

The chain carries TRBV4-3 and TRBJ2-2, with D unresolved. V lost 0 bases to trimming and J lost 4 bases, with 24 bases between them. The CDR3 covers 20 residues. CDR1 and CDR2 from the germline V gene are LGHNA and YSLEER. The CDR3 is CASSQEVRDGWSHGTGELFF. For the CDR3, the DNA is TGCGCCAGCAGCCAAGAAGTTAGGGATGGCTGGAGTCACGGCACCGGGGAGCTGTTTTTT.

The chain links TRBV9 to TRBJ2-1, with 14 bases that match TRBD2. Germline CDR1 SGDLS, CDR2 YYNGEE. Germline trimming cut 3 bases from V and 3 bases from J; bases unmatched to any gene: 17. The CDR3 runs to 21 residues. The CDR3 nucleotides are TGTGCCAGCAGCGGCCGACTAGCGGGGGGGCTCGAATCCTACAGCTACAATGAGCAGTTCTTC. Amino acids: CASSGRLAGGLESYSYNEQFF.